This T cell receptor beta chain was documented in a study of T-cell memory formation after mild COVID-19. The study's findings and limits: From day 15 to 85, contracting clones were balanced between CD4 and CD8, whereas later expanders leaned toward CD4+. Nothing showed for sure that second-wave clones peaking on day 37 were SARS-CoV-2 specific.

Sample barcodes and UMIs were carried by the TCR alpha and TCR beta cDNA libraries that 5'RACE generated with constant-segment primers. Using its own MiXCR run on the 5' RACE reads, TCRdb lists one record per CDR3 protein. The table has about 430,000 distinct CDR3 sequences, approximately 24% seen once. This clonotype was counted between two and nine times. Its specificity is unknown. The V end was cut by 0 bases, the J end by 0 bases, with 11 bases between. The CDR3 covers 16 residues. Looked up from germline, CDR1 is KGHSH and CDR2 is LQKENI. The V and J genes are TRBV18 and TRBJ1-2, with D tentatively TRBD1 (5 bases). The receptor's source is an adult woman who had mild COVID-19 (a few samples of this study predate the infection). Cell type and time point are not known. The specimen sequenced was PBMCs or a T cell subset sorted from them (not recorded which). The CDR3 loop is CASSPPGRGSNYGYTF. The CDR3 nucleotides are TGTGCCAGCTCACCACCGGGGCGCGGATCTAACTATGGCTACACCTTC. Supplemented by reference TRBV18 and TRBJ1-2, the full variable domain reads NAGVMQNPRHLVRRRGQEARLRCSPMKGHSHVYWYRQLPEEGLKFMVYLQKENIIDESGMPKERFSAEFPKEGPSILRIQQVVRGDSAAYFCASSPPGRGSNYGYTFGSGTRLTVV.